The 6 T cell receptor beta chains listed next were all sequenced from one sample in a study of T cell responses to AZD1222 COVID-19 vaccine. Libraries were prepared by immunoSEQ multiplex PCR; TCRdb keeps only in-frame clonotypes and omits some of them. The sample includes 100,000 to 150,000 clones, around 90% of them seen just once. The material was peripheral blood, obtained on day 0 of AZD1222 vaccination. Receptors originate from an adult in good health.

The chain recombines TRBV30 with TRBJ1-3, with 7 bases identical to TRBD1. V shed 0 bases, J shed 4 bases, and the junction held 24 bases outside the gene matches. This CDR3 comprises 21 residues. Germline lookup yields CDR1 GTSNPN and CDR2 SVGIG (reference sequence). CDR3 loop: CAWSVPRQGGGRRKLGNTIYF. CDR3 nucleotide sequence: TGTGCCTGGAGTGTTCCCCGACAGGGCGGGGGAAGGCGCAAACTGGGAAACACCATATATTTT.

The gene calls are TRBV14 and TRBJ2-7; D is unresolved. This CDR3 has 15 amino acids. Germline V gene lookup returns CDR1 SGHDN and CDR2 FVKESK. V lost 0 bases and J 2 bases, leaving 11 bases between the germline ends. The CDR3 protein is CASSQEVGGTYEQYF. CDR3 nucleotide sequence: TGTGCCAGCAGCCAAGAGGTTGGCGGAACCTACGAGCAGTACTTC.

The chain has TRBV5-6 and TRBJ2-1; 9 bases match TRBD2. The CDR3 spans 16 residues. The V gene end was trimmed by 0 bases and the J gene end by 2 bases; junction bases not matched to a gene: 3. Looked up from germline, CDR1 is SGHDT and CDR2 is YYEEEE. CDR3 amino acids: CASSLEPSGAYNEQFF. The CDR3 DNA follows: TGTGCCAGCAGCTTGGAGCCTAGCGGGGCCTACAATGAGCAGTTCTTC.

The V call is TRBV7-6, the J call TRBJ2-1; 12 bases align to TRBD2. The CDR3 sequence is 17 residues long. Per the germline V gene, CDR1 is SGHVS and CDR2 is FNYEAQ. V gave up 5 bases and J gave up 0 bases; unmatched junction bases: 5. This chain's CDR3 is CASSQTSGRFSYNEQFF. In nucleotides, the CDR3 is TGTGCCAGCAGCCAAACTAGCGGGAGGTTCTCCTACAATGAGCAGTTCTTC.

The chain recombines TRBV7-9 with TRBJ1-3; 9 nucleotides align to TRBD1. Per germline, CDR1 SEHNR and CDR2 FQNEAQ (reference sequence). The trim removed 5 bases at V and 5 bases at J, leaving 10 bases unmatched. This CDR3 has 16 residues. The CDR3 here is CASSQLLDRGRNTIYF. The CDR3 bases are TGTGCCAGCAGCCAACTCCTGGACAGGGGTAGAAACACCATATATTTT.

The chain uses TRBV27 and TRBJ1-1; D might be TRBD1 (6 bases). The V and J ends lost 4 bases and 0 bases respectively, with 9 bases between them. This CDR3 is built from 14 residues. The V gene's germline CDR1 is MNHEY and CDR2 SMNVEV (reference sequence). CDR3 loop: CASSYRALNTEAFF. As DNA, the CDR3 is TGTGCCAGCAGTTACAGGGCCTTGAACACTGAAGCTTTCTTT.